The rows below give T cell receptor beta chains drawn from one sample of a study of PD-1 blockade in classical Hodgkin lymphoma. Measured with immunoSEQ multiplex PCR; TCRdb has only the in-frame clones, and not every one. The table includes about 23,000 clones, 88% detected once. Sample: peripheral blood mononuclear cells (PBMCs), taken before the fourth cycle of nivolumab. The receptors shown here come from a human donor with classical Hodgkin lymphoma. Both conserved end residues are part of each CDR3. Fields, in order: J gene, V gene, clone size, D gene, CDR3 DNA, CDR3 protein. The D gene is left open where the match is weak. The size field is filled for only some rows; it gives once, few, many or a size class.

J: TRBJ2-1
V: TRBV7-6
size: .
D: .
DNA: TGTGCCAGCAGCGCTAACCGGGACACCTCCTACAATGAGCAGTTCTTC
CDR3: CASSANRDTSYNEQFF

J: TRBJ2-3
V: TRBV11-2
size: .
D: .
DNA: TGTGCCAGCAGCCACCTAGCCTGGGACAACACAGATACGCAGTATTTT
CDR3: CASSHLAWDNTDTQYF

J: TRBJ1-6
V: TRBV30
size: .
D: TRBD1
DNA: TGTGCCTGGAAGGGGACAGGGAGCTCCTATAATTCACCCCTCCACTTT
CDR3: CAWKGTGSSYNSPLHF

J: TRBJ2-7
V: TRBV12-5
size: .
D: TRBD1
DNA: TGTGCTAGTGGTTGGGGACAGGGGGCTGGCGAGCAGTACTTC
CDR3: CASGWGQGAGEQYF

J: TRBJ1-2
V: TRBV7-2
size: .
D: TRBD1
DNA: TGTGCCAGCAGCTCCCCGGGACAGGCCTATGGCTACACCTTC
CDR3: CASSSPGQAYGYTF

J: TRBJ2-1
V: TRBV5-1
size: .
D: TRBD2
DNA: TGCGCCAGCTCTGGAGGGACTAGCGGGGGACCATACAATGAGCAGTTCTTC
CDR3: CASSGGTSGGPYNEQFF

J: TRBJ2-7
V: TRBV5-5
size: once
D: .
DNA: TGTGCCAGCAGCTCGAGACAGACCTACGAGCAGTACTTC
CDR3: CASSSRQTYEQYF

J: TRBJ2-5
V: TRBV5-1
size: once
D: .
DNA: TGCGCCAGCAGCTTGTGGATGCAAGAGACCCAGTACTTC
CDR3: CASSLWMQETQYF

J: TRBJ2-3
V: TRBV6-6
size: .
D: .
DNA: TGTGCCAGCAGGGCGAGAATAGGCACAGATACGCAGTATTTT
CDR3: CASRARIGTDTQYF

J: TRBJ2-3
V: TRBV7-2
size: .
D: TRBD2
DNA: TGTGCCAGCAGCTTCCTAGCGGTTAGCACAGATACGCAGTATTTT
CDR3: CASSFLAVSTDTQYF

J: TRBJ2-1
V: TRBV6-4
size: .
D: TRBD2
DNA: TGTGCCAGCAGTGCTAGGACTAGCGGGGGAAATGAGCAGTTCTTC
CDR3: CASSARTSGGNEQFF

J: TRBJ1-5
V: TRBV6-1
size: .
D: TRBD1
DNA: TGTGCCAGCAGTGAGGTCAGGGGGTATAGCAATCAGCCCCAGCATTTT
CDR3: CASSEVRGYSNQPQHF

J: TRBJ2-1
V: TRBV25-1
size: .
D: .
DNA: TGTGCCAGCAGTGATGGACCGAGAAATGAGCAGTTCTTC
CDR3: CASSDGPRNEQFF

J: TRBJ2-2
V: TRBV27
size: .
D: .
DNA: TGTGCCAGCAGACTGACGGACAGCCCCCTTAGCACCGGGGAGCTGTTTTTT
CDR3: CASRLTDSPLSTGELFF

J: TRBJ2-3
V: TRBV18
size: .
D: TRBD2
DNA: TGTGCCAGCTCACCACAACCCCTTAGCGGGACTAGCACAGATACGCAGTATTTT
CDR3: CASSPQPLSGTSTDTQYF

J: TRBJ2-1
V: TRBV2
size: few
D: TRBD2
DNA: TGTGCCAGCAGTGAAAAGTGGTCCGCTAGCGGGGGTACAATCTACAATGAGCAGTTCTTC
CDR3: CASSEKWSASGGTIYNEQFF

J: TRBJ1-2
V: TRBV27
size: .
D: .
DNA: TGTGCCAGCAGTTTATTCGGGGGGTATGGCTACACCTTC
CDR3: CASSLFGGYGYTF

J: TRBJ1-1
V: TRBV23-1
size: .
D: .
DNA: TGCGCCAGCAGTCAATACCCCGCCGGGACGACGAACACTGAAGCTTTCTTT
CDR3: CASSQYPAGTTNTEAFF

J: TRBJ2-5
V: TRBV11-2
size: .
D: .
DNA: TGTGCCAGCAGCTTAGGCGGCAGAAAAGAGACCCAGTACTTC
CDR3: CASSLGGRKETQYF

J: TRBJ1-3
V: TRBV10-3
size: .
D: TRBD1
DNA: TGTGCCATCAGTGGGGACAGTCGCTCAGACACCATATATTTT
CDR3: CAISGDSRSDTIYF

J: TRBJ2-6
V: TRBV30
size: .
D: TRBD1
DNA: TGTGCCTGGAGGAGGGGCAGGGGGTCCTCTGGGGCCAACGTCCTGACTTTC
CDR3: CAWRRGRGSSGANVLTF

J: TRBJ1-2
V: TRBV5-6
size: .
D: .
DNA: TGTGCCAGCAGCTTTGGGTTAGCTAACTATGGCTACACCTTC
CDR3: CASSFGLANYGYTF

J: TRBJ1-5
V: TRBV6-5
size: .
D: .
DNA: TGTGCCAGCAGTGGGGGAGGTGAGGAACAGCCCCAGCATTTT
CDR3: CASSGGGEEQPQHF

J: TRBJ2-2
V: TRBV6-4
size: once
D: .
DNA: TGTGCCAGCAGCCTAGCGAACACCGGGGAGCTGTTTTTT
CDR3: CASSLANTGELFF

J: TRBJ2-1
V: TRBV7-6
size: .
D: .
DNA: TGTGCCAGCAGCTTAGCTGCAGGGGGGGATGAGCAGTTCTTC
CDR3: CASSLAAGGDEQFF

J: TRBJ2-1
V: TRBV9
size: .
D: TRBD2
DNA: TGTGCCAGCAGCGTAGTCGGGGGGGCATTCGATGAGCAGTTCTTC
CDR3: CASSVVGGAFDEQFF

J: TRBJ2-1
V: TRBV9
size: .
D: TRBD2
DNA: TGTGCCAGCAGCGAGACTAGCGGGAACAATGAGCAGTTCTTC
CDR3: CASSETSGNNEQFF

J: TRBJ2-7
V: TRBV6-6
size: .
D: .
DNA: TGTGCCAGCAGTTACGGGGTCGGGGGCTCCTCCGAGCAGTACTTC
CDR3: CASSYGVGGSSEQYF

J: TRBJ2-6
V: TRBV5-4
size: .
D: .
DNA: TGTGCCACATTGTCGGGACACATCTCTGGGGCCAACGTCCTGACTTTC
CDR3: CATLSGHISGANVLTF

J: TRBJ1-5
V: TRBV30
size: .
D: TRBD1
DNA: TGTGCCTGGAGTGCCCAGGACAGGGGACAGCATTTT
CDR3: CAWSAQDRGQHF

J: TRBJ1-2
V: TRBV10-1
size: .
D: .
DNA: TGCGCCAGCAGTGATACCGGGATGGGGTATGGCTACACCTTC
CDR3: CASSDTGMGYGYTF

J: TRBJ1-1
V: TRBV9
size: .
D: TRBD1
DNA: TGTGCCAGCAGCGTAGATTCGACAGGGGGGGCTTTCTTT
CDR3: CASSVDSTGGAFF

J: TRBJ1-2
V: TRBV27
size: .
D: .
DNA: TGTGCCAGCAGTCCCAGTTCGAGGGGACCGTCACCGGGCTACACCTTC
CDR3: CASSPSSRGPSPGYTF

J: TRBJ1-1
V: TRBV5-6
size: .
D: .
DNA: TGTGCCAGCAGCTTCACCGGGGACACTGAAGCTTTCTTT
CDR3: CASSFTGDTEAFF

J: TRBJ2-5
V: TRBV30
size: .
D: .
DNA: TGTGCCTGGAGTAGGGACTTTCAAGAGACCCAGTACTTC
CDR3: CAWSRDFQETQYF

J: TRBJ2-3
V: TRBV5-1
size: .
D: TRBD2
DNA: TGCGCCAGCAGGACTAGCGGACCCACAGATACGCAGTATTTT
CDR3: CASRTSGPTDTQYF

J: TRBJ2-1
V: TRBV29-1
size: .
D: .
DNA: TGCAGCGTTGATGTTCGCGGGTACAATGAGCAGTTCTTC
CDR3: CSVDVRGYNEQFF

J: TRBJ1-1
V: TRBV6-5
size: .
D: .
DNA: TGTGCCAGCAGTTACTCGAATGGCAGGGACCCTGAAGCTTTCTTT
CDR3: CASSYSNGRDPEAFF

J: TRBJ2-2
V: TRBV2
size: .
D: .
DNA: TGTGCCAGCAGTGGGGTACGGGGCCTAAGGACCGGGGAGCTGTTTTTT
CDR3: CASSGVRGLRTGELFF

J: TRBJ1-1
V: TRBV18
size: .
D: .
DNA: TGTGCCAGCTCACCATCGAGCAGTGAAGCTTTCTTT
CDR3: CASSPSSSEAFF

J: TRBJ1-2
V: TRBV19
size: .
D: .
DNA: TGTGCCACCCGCCGGCCAGGGGTTGCCTATGGCTACACCTTC
CDR3: CATRRPGVAYGYTF

J: TRBJ2-7
V: TRBV7-9
size: .
D: .
DNA: TGTGCCAGCAGCCGGTACGAGCAGTACTTC
CDR3: CASSRYEQYF

J: TRBJ2-7
V: TRBV7-8
size: .
D: TRBD1
DNA: TGTGCCAGCAGCTACGGGACAGTCGCTCCCACAGGGCAGTACTTC
CDR3: CASSYGTVAPTGQYF

J: TRBJ2-1
V: TRBV10-2
size: .
D: .
DNA: TGCGCCAGCAGTGAGTCGAGTTGGAATGAGCAGTTCTTC
CDR3: CASSESSWNEQFF